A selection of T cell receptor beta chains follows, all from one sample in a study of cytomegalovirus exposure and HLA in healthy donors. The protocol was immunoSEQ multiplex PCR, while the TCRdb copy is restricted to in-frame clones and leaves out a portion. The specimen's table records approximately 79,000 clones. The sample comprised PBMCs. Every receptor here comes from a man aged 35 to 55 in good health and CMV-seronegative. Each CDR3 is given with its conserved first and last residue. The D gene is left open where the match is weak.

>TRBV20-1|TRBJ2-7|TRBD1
CSAGTGDEQYF
TGCAGTGCAGGGACAGGGGACGAGCAGTACTTC
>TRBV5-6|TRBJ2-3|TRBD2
CASSLNGGDTDTQYF
TGTGCCAGCAGCTTGAACGGGGGGGACACAGATACGCAGTATTTT
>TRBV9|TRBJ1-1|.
CASSVELRTEAFF
TGTGCCAGCAGCGTAGAGTTGAGAACTGAAGCTTTCTTT
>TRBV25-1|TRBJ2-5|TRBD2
CASAVSGRAVTQYF
TGTGCCAGTGCGGTTAGCGGGAGGGCCGTGACCCAGTACTTC
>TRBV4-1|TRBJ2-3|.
CASSQGGWRGTDTQYF
TGCGCCAGCAGCCAAGGGGGCTGGAGGGGCACAGATACGCAGTATTTT
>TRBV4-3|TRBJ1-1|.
CASSQGNGAGNTEAFF
TGCGCCAGCAGCCAGGGTAATGGGGCCGGGAACACTGAAGCTTTCTTT
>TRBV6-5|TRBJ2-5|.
CASSSLGETQYF
TGTGCCAGCAGTTCACTCGGTGAGACCCAGTACTTC
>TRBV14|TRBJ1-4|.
CASSHGEKLFF
TGTGCCAGCAGCCATGGGGAGAAACTGTTTTTT
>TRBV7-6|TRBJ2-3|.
CASSLAGWGEPDTQYF
TGTGCCAGCAGCTTAGCGGGGTGGGGGGAACCAGATACGCAGTATTTT
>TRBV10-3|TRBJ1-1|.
CAITHQGMNTEAFF
TGTGCCATCACCCATCAGGGTATGAACACTGAAGCTTTCTTT
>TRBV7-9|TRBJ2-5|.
CASSLGPRQNQQYF
TGTGCCAGCAGCTTAGGCCCCCGCCAGAACCAGCAGTACTTC
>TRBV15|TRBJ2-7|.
CATSREQGYSYEQYF
TGTGCCACCAGCAGAGAGCAGGGATACTCCTACGAGCAGTACTTC
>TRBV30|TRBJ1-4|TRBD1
CAWILDREDEKLFF
TGTGCCTGGATCTTAGACAGGGAAGATGAAAAACTGTTTTTT
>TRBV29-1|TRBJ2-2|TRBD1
CSVGQGAYTGELFF
TGCAGCGTTGGACAGGGGGCGTACACCGGGGAGCTGTTTTTT
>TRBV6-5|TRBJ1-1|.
CASRPDTGRSTEAFF
TGTGCCAGCAGGCCTGACACGGGAAGGAGCACTGAAGCTTTCTTT
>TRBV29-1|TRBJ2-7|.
CSFRPPGSSYEQYF
TGCAGCTTCCGGCCCCCAGGGTCCTCCTACGAGCAGTACTTC
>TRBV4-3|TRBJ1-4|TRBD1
CASSQDSWAGGREKLFF
TGCGCCAGCAGCCAAGACTCCTGGGCAGGGGGAAGGGAAAAACTGTTTTTT
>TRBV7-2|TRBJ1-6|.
CASSLAGNHLYSPLHF
TGTGCCAGCAGCTTAGCCGGGAACCACCTATATTCACCCCTCCACTTT
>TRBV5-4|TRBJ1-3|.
CASTLGPSWGNTIYF
TGTGCCAGCACCCTCGGTCCCTCGTGGGGAAACACCATATATTTT
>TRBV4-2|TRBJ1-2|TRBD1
CASSQGQGRYGYTF
TGTGCCAGCAGCCAAGGACAGGGACGCTATGGCTACACCTTC
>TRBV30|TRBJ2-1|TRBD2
CAWSRRGALGGEQFF
TGTGCCTGGAGTAGGCGGGGGGCTCTAGGGGGTGAGCAGTTCTTC
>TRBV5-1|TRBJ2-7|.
CASSLQGYEQYF
TGCGCCAGCAGCTTACAGGGTTACGAGCAGTACTTC
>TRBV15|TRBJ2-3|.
CATSSMTRDTDTQYF
TGTGCCACCAGCAGCATGACTAGAGACACAGATACGCAGTATTTT
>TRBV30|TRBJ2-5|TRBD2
CAWSLGLAGEETQYF
TGTGCCTGGAGTCTAGGACTAGCGGGGGAAGAGACCCAGTACTTC
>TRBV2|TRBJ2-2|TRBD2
CASSDGGGVGELFF
TGTGCCAGCAGTGACGGGGGGGGAGTCGGGGAGCTGTTTTTT
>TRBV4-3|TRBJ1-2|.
CASSQDRSRYGYTF
TGCGCCAGCAGCCAAGACAGGTCCAGATATGGCTACACCTTC
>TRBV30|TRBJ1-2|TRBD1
CAWSAGGHYGYTF
TGTGCCTGGAGTGCAGGGGGTCACTATGGCTACACCTTC
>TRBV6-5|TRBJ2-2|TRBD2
CASSFLTGGTGELFF
TGTGCCAGCAGTTTCCTAACGGGAGGAACCGGGGAGCTGTTTTTT
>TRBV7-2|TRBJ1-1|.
CASSLGLRQFTNTEAFF
TGTGCCAGCAGCTTAGGGCTACGACAGTTTACAAACACTGAAGCTTTCTTT
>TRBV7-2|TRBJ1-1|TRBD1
CASNLDRVGTEAFF
TGTGCCAGCAACTTAGACAGGGTGGGCACTGAAGCTTTCTTT
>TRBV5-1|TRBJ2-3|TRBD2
CASSPGSSGGGDTQYF
TGCGCCAGCAGCCCCGGAAGTAGCGGGGGCGGAGATACGCAGTATTTT
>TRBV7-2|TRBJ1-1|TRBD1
CASSLTNPGGLLEAFF
TGTGCCAGCAGCTTAACAAATCCAGGGGGTCTACTTGAAGCTTTCTTT
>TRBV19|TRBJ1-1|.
CASSNMANTEAFF
TGTGCCAGTAGTAATATGGCGAACACTGAAGCTTTCTTT
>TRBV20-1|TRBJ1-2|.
CSASTRAGYTF
TGCAGTGCTAGTACCAGGGCTGGCTACACCTTC
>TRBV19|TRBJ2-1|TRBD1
CASSLQPGQAKSGSYNEQFF
TGTGCCAGTAGTTTACAACCGGGACAGGCAAAATCGGGCTCCTACAATGAGCAGTTCTTC
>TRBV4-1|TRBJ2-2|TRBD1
CASSQEGQGIVVAGELFF
TGCGCCAGCAGCCAAGAAGGACAGGGTATAGTAGTGGCCGGGGAGCTGTTTTTT
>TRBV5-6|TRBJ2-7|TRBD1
CASSLVDPGQGNEQYF
TGTGCCAGCAGCTTGGTGGACCCGGGACAGGGGAACGAGCAGTACTTC
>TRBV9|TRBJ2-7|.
CASSVGGTHKTTYEQYF
TGTGCCAGCAGCGTAGGCGGGACTCACAAGACGACCTACGAGCAGTACTTC
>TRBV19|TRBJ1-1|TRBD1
CASNTPVGDRGFTEAFF
TGTGCCAGTAATACCCCGGTAGGGGACAGGGGTTTTACTGAAGCTTTCTTT
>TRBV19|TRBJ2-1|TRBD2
CASSISGRDLEQFF
TGTGCCAGTAGTATAAGCGGGAGGGACCTAGAGCAGTTCTTC
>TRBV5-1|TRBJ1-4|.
CASSLDGTNEKLFF
TGCGCCAGCAGCTTGGACGGAACTAATGAAAAACTGTTTTTT
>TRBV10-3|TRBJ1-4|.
CAISESSRVGEKLFF
TGTGCCATCAGTGAGTCGAGCAGGGTTGGTGAAAAACTGTTTTTT
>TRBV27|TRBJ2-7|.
CASSHNPYEQYF
TGTGCCAGCAGCCACAACCCCTACGAGCAGTACTTC
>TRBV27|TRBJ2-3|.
CASRANTDTQYF
TGTGCCAGCAGGGCCAACACAGATACGCAGTATTTT
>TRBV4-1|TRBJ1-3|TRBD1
CASSKQDRGTGNTIYF
TGCGCCAGCAGCAAGCAGGACAGGGGCACTGGAAACACCATATATTTT
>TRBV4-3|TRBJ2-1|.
CASSLAVEGTYEQFF
TGCGCCAGCAGCCTAGCGGTGGAGGGCACATATGAGCAGTTCTTC
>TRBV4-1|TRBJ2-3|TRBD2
CASSLRGAGSTDTQYF
TGCGCCAGCAGCCTGCGGGGGGCCGGTAGCACAGATACGCAGTATTTT
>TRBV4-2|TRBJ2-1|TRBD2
CASSQVGGFDNEQFF
TGTGCCAGCAGCCAAGTCGGGGGGTTCGACAATGAGCAGTTCTTC
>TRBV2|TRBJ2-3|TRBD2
CASCLAGGLDTQYF
TGTGCCAGCTGCCTAGCGGGGGGGCTCGATACGCAGTATTTT
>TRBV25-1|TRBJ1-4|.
CASSLESFDGNEKLFF
TGTGCCAGCAGTCTGGAATCCTTCGACGGGAATGAAAAACTGTTTTTT
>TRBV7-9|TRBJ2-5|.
CASSSGGRTTGTQYF
TGTGCCAGCAGCTCCGGTGGGCGAACCACCGGGACCCAGTACTTC
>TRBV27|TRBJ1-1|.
CASSENGQLTEAFF
TGTGCCAGCTCAGAGAACGGACAGCTCACTGAAGCTTTCTTT
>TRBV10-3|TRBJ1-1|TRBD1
CAIRGQGGNTEAFF
TGTGCCATCAGAGGACAGGGGGGAAACACTGAAGCTTTCTTT
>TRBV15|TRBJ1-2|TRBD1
CATSFWTGRRGYTF
TGTGCCACCAGCTTCTGGACAGGGCGTCGCGGCTACACCTTC
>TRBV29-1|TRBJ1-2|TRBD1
CSVDIPGQF
TGCAGCGTTGACATACCGGGACAGTTC
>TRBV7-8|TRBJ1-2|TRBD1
CASSLPPGQGYNGYTF
TGTGCCAGCAGCTTACCGCCGGGACAGGGGTATAATGGCTACACCTTC
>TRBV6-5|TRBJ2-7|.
CATQGSHAYEQYF
TGTGCCACCCAGGGATCTCACGCCTACGAGCAGTACTTC
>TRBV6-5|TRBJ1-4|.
CASSYARGTSDENPFF
TGTGCCAGCAGTTACGCCCGAGGGACTAGTGATGAAAACCCGTTTTTT
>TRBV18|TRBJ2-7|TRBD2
CASSPPLAGGVEQYF
TGTGCCAGCTCACCACCGCTAGCGGGAGGGGTCGAGCAGTACTTC
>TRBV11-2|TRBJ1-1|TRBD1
CASSVTGGTEAFF
TGTGCCAGCAGCGTGACAGGGGGAACTGAAGCTTTCTTT